The sequence of this TCR beta chain was determined in a study of T cells in tuberculosis. Study in general: CD1B tetramers identified T cells specific for mycobacterial lipid GMM.

The germline V gene has CDR1 ENHRY and CDR2 SYGVKD. The J segment lost 5 bases and the V segment lost 4 bases, leaving 11 bases of the junction unmatched. This CDR3 has 16 amino acids. Note on this clone: Antigen: not known.

On average roughly 90,000 T cells per donor were immunosequenced. Assay used: immunoSEQ multiplex PCR; TCRdb lists only in-frame clones, some missing. Altogether tens of thousands of clones are present, approximately 90% being singletons, with the ten largest covering roughly a sixth. Study-wide results and caveats: Smaller distances to GMM-specific TCRs suggested their expansion in active tuberculosis. GEM motif frequencies gave over 60% accuracy; the GMM repertoire gave about 86%.

The chain employs TRBV10-3 and TRBJ2-5; 9 nucleotides match TRBD1. The sequenced sample consisted of PBMCs. This TCR was sampled from a donor between 10 and 35 years old with latent tuberculosis or without tuberculosis infection. Some clones in this sample may be carry-over from other donors' samples. In DNA form, the CDR3 reads TGTGCCATCAGTGTTACCACAGGGGGCGGATGGGAGACCCAGTACTTC. It codes for CAISVTTGGGWETQYF.